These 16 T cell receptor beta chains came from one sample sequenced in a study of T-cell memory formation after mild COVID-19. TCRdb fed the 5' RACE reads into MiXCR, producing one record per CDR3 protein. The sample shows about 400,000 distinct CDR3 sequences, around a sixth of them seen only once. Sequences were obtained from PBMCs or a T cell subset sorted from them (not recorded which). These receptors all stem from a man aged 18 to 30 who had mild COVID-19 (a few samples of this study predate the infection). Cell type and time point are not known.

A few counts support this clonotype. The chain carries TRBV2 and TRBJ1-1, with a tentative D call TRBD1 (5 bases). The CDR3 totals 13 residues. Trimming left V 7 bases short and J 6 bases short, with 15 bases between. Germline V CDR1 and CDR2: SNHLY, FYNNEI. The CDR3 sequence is CASTTGGLAEAFF. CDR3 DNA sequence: TGTGCCAGCACTACTGGGGGGTTGGCTGAAGCTTTCTTT.

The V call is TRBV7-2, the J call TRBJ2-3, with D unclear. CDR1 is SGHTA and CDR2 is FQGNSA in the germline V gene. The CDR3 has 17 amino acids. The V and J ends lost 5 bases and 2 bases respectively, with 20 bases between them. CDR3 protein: CASSPWPPGTATDTQYF. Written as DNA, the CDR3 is TGTGCCAGCAGCCCATGGCCCCCCGGTACCGCCACAGATACGCAGTATTTT. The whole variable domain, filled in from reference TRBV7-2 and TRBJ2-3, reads GAGVSQSPSNKVTEKGKDVELRCDPISGHTALYWYRQSLGQGLEFLIYFQGNSAPDKSGLPSDRFSAERTGGSVSTLTIQRTQQEDSAVYLCASSPWPPGTATDTQYFGPGTRLTVL.

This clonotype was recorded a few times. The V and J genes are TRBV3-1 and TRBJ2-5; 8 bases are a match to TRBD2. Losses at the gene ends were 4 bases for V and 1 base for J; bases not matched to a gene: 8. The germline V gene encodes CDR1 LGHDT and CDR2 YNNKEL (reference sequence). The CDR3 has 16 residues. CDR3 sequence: CASSPTGGSVQETQYF. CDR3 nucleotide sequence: TGTGCCAGCAGCCCGACGGGGGGGTCGGTCCAAGAGACCCAGTACTTC.

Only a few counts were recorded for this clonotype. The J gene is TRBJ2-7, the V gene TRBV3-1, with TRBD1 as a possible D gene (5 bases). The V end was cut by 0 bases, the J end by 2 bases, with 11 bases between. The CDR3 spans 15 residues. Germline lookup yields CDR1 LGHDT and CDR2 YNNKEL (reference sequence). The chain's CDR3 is CASSQDPAGPYEQYF. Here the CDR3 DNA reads TGTGCCAGCAGCCAAGATCCGGCAGGGCCCTACGAGCAGTACTTC.

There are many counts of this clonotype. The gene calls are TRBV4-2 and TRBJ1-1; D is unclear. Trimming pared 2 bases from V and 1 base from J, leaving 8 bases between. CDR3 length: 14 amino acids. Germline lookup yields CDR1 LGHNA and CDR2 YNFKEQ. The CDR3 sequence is CASSQSETNTEAFF. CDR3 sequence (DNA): TGTGCCAGCAGCCAAAGTGAGACGAACACTGAAGCTTTCTTT.

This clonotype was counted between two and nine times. The CDR3: CASSTTGAETQYF. In DNA, the CDR3 is TGTGCCAGCAGCACGACAGGGGCTGAGACCCAGTACTTC. The rearrangement uses TRBV11-3 and TRBJ2-5; 8 nucleotides line up with TRBD1. CDR3 size: 13 residues. V gave up 5 bases and J gave up 5 bases; unmatched junction bases: 4. CDR1 and CDR2 (germline): SGHNT, YENEEA.

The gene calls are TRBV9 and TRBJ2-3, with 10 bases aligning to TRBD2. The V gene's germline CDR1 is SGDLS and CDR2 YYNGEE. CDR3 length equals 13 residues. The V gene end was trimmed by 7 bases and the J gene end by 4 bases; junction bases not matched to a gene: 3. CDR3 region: CASVGTSADTQYF. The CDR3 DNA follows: TGTGCCAGCGTCGGGACTAGCGCAGATACGCAGTATTTT.

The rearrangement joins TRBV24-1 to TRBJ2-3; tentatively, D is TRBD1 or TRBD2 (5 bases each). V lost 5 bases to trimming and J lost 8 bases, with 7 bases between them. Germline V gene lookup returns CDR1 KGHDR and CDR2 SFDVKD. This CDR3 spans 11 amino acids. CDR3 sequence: CATSVGGTQYF. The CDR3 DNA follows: TGTGCCACCAGTGTTGGGGGTACGCAGTATTTT.

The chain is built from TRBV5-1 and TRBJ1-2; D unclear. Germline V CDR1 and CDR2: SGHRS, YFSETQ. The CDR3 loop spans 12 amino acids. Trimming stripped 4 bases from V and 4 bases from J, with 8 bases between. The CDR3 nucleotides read TGCGCCAGCAGCCCGCTCACCTATGGCTACACCTTC. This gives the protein CASSPLTYGYTF.

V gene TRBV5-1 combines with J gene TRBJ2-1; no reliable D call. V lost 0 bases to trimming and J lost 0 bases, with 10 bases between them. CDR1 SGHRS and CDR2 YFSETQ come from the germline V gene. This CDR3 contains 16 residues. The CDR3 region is CASSLELRVSYNEQFF. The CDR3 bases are TGCGCCAGCAGCTTGGAGCTCCGGGTCTCCTACAATGAGCAGTTCTTC.

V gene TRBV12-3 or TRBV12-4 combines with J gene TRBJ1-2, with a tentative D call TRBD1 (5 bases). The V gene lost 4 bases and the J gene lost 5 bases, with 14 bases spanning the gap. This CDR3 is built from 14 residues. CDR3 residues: CASSYQGAGYGYTF. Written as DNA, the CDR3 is TGTGCCAGCAGTTATCAAGGGGCAGGTTATGGCTACACCTTC.

This chain's CDR3 is CASSQVGTGGGYTF. Here the CDR3 DNA reads TGCGCCAGCAGCCAGGTCGGGACAGGAGGTGGCTACACCTTC. The rearrangement links TRBV4-3 to TRBJ1-2; TRBD1 agrees at 8 bases. With 3 bases clipped from V and 7 bases from J, the junction kept 7 bases outside the gene matches. Germline lookup yields CDR1 LGHNA and CDR2 YSLEER. CDR3 size: 14 residues.

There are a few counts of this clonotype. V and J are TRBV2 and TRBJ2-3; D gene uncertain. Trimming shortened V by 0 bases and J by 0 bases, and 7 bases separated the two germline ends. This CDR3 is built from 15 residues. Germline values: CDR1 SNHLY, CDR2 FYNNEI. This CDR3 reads CASSEAGVSTDTQYF. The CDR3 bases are TGTGCCAGCAGTGAAGCGGGCGTTAGCACAGATACGCAGTATTTT.

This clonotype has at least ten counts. CDR3 in amino acids: CASSQEAGDGANVLTF. The CDR3 DNA reads as TGTGCCAGCAGCCAAGAAGCAGGGGACGGGGCCAACGTCCTGACTTTC. This chain uses TRBV4-2 with TRBJ2-6; D may be TRBD1 (6 bases). The CDR3 totals 16 residues. V was shortened by 0 bases and J by 4 bases, with 10 bases between the two germline ends. The germline gives CDR1 LGHNA, CDR2 YNFKEQ.

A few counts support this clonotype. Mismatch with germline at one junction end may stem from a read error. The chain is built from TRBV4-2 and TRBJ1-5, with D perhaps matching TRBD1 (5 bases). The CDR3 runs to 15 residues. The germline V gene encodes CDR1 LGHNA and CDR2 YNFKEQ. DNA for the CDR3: TGTGCCAGCAGCCAAGATGACGGGGGTTTGGAGCCCCGGCATTTT. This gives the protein CASSQDDGGLEPRHF.

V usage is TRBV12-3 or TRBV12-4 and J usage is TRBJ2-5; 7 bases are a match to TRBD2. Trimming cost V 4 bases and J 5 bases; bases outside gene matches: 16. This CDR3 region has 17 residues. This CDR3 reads CASSSLRQGGGWETQYF. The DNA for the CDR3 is TGTGCCAGCAGTTCCCTCCGGCAGGGCGGGGGATGGGAGACCCAGTACTTC.